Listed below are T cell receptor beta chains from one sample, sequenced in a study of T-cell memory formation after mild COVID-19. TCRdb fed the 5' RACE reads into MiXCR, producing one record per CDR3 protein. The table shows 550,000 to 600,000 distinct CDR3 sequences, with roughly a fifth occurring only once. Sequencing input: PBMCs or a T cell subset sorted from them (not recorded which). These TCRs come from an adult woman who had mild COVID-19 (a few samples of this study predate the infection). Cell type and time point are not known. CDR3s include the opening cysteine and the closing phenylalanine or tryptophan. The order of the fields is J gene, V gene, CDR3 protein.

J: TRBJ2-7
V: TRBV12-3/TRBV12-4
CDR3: CASSLSGTSGRNEQYF

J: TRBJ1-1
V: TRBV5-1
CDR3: CASSLTTGAGTEAFF

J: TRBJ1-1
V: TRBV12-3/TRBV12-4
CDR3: CASRPYDPPQGIDTEAFF

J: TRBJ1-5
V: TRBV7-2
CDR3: CASSLGRRVVQPQHF

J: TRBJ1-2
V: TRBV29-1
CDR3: CSVRLEGGSGYTF

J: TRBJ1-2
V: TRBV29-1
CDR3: CSVGTSNYGYTF

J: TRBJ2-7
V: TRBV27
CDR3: CASSFRGYSYEQYF

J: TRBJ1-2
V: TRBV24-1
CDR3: CATSDGDRTRYGYTF

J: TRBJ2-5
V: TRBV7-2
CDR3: CASSFKPQETQYF

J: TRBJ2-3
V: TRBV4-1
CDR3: CASSQVQRADTQYF

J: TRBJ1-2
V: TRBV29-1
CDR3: CSNFWDRDAYGYTF

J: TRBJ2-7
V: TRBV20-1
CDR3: CSAASGEGQQYF

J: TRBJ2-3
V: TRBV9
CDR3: CASSPGLAGAGTDTQYF

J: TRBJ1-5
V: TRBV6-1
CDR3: CASSGTVRIDSNQPQHF

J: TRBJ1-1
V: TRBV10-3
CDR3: CAISERGNTEAFF

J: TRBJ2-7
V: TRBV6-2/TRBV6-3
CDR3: CASGRSGSQAYEQYF

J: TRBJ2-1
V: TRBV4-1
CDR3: CASSQDNLAGGSYNEQFF

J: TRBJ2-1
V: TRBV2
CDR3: CASSEGAGGNEQFF

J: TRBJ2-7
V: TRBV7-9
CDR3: CASSFGPRTPSYEQYF

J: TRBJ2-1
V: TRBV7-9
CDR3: CATTEGRRPSNEQFF